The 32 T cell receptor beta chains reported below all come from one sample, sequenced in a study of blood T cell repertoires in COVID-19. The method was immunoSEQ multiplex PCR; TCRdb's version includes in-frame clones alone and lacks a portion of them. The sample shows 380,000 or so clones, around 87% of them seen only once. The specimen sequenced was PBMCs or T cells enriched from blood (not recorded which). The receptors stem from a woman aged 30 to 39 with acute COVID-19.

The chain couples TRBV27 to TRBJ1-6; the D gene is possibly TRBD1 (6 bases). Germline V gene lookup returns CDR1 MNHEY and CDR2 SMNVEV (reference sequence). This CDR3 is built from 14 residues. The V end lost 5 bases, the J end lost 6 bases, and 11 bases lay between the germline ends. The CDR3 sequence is CASSIQGRNSPLHF. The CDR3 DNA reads TGTGCCAGCAGTATACAGGGACGTAATTCACCCCTCCACTTT.

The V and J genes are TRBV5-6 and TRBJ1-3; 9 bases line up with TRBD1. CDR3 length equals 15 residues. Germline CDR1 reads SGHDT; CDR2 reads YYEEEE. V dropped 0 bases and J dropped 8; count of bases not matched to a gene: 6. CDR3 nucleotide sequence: TGTGCCAGCAGCTTGGAAGGGACAGGGACGGACACCATATATTTT. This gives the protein CASSLEGTGTDTIYF.

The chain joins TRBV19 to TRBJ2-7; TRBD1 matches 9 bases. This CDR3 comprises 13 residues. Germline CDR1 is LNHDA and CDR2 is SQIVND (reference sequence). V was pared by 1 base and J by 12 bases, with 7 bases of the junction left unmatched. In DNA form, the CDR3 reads TGTGCCAGTAGTATAGGAACAGGGGGCGTGTGGTACTTC. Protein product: CASSIGTGGVWYF.

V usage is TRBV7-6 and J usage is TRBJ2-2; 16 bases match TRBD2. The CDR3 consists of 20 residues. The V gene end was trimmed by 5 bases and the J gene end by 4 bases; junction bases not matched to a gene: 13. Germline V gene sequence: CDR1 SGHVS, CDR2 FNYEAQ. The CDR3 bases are TGTGCCAGCAGCCTGAGACCGGGACTAGCGGGGGGGCCGGGCACCGGGGAGCTGTTTTTT. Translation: CASSLRPGLAGGPGTGELFF.

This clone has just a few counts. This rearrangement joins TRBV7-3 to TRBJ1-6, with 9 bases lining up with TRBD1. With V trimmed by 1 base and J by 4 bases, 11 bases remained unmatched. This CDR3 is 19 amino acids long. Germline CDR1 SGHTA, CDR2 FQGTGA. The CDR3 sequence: CASSLRPLGTGRYNSPLHF. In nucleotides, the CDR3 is TGTGCCAGCAGCTTAAGGCCTTTAGGGACAGGGAGATATAATTCACCCCTCCACTTT.

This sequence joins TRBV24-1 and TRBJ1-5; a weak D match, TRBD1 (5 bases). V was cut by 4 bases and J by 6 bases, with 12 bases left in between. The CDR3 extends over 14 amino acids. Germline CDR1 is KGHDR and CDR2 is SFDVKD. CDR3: CATSEPGWAQPQHF. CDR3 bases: TGTGCCACCAGTGAACCAGGGTGGGCTCAGCCCCAGCATTTT.

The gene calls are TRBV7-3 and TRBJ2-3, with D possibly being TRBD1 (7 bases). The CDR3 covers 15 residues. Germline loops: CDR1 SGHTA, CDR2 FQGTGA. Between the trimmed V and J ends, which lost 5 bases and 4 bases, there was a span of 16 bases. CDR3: CASSRGGGVADTQYF. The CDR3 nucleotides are TGTGCCAGCAGCCGAGGGGGCGGGGTGGCAGATACGCAGTATTTT.

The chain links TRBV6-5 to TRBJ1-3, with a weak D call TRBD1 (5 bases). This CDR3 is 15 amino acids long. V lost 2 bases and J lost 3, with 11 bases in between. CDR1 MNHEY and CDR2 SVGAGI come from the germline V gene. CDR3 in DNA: TGTGCCAGCAGTTACCGAGGGGAGGGTGGAAACACCATATATTTT. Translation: CASSYRGEGGNTIYF.

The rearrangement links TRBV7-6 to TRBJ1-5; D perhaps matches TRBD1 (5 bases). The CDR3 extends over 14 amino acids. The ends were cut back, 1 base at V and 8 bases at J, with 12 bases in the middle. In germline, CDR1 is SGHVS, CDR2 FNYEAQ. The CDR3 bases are TGTGCCAGCAGCTTAGGAGGCCTCAGGGAGCCCCAGCATTTT. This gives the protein CASSLGGLREPQHF.

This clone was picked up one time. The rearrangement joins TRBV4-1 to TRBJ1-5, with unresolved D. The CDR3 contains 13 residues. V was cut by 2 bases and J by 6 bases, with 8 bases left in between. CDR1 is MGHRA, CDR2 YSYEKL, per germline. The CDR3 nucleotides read TGCGCCAGCAGCCAACCCTTCCTTCAGCCCCAGCATTTT. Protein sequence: CASSQPFLQPQHF.

The CDR3 protein is CASSQGVLDGTYEQYF. DNA for the CDR3: TGTGCCAGCAGCCAAGGAGTACTTGACGGGACCTACGAGCAGTACTTC. V usage is TRBV3-1 (or the pseudogene TRBV3-2) and J usage is TRBJ2-7; a weak D match, TRBD2 (5 bases). The V end was cut by 1 base, the J end by 2 bases, with 15 bases between. CDR1 is LGHDT, CDR2 YNNKEL, per germline (reference sequence). This CDR3 is 16 amino acids long.

In DNA form, the CDR3 reads TGTGCCAGCAGCTTAGATATGGGGGAGGGTGAAGCTTTCTTT. It specifies CASSLDMGEGEAFF. The chain employs TRBV11-2 and TRBJ1-1, with D perhaps matching TRBD1 (5 bases). V lost 0 bases and J 7 bases, leaving 12 bases between the germline ends. From germline, CDR1 is SGHAT and CDR2 FQNNGV. CDR3 length equals 14 residues.

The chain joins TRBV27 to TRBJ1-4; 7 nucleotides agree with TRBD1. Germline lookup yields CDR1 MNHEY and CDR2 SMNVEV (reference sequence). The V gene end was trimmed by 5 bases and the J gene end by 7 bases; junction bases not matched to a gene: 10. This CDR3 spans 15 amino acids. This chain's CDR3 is CASSRLGQRREKLFF. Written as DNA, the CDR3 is TGTGCCAGCAGTAGACTGGGACAGAGGCGTGAAAAACTGTTTTTT.

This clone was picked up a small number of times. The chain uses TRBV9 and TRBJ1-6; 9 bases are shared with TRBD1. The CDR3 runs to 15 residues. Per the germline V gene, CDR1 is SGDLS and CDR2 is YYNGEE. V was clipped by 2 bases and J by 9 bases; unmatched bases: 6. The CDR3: CASSVGTGQGSPLHF. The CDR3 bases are TGTGCCAGCAGCGTTGGGACAGGGCAGGGTTCACCCCTCCACTTT. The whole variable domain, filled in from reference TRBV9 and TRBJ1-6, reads DSGVTQTPKHLITATGQRVTLRCSPRSGDLSVYWYQQSLDQGLQFLIQYYNGEERAKGNILERFSAQQFPDLHSELNLSSLELGDSALYFCASSVGTGQGSPLHFGNGTRLTVT.

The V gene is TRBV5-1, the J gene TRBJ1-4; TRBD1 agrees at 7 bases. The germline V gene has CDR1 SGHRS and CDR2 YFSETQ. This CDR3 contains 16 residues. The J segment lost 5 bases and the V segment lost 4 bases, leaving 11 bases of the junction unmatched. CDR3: CASSASSGQLNEKLFF. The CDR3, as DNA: TGCGCCAGCAGCGCCTCCTCGGGACAGTTAAATGAAAAACTGTTTTTT.

CDR3 sequence: CASSLGQGENYGYTF. The CDR3 nucleotides are TGTGCCAGCAGCCTAGGACAGGGAGAAAACTATGGCTACACCTTC. The chain carries TRBV2 and TRBJ1-2; TRBD1 matches 8 bases. Germline CDR1 SNHLY, CDR2 FYNNEI. J was trimmed by 2 bases and V by 6 bases; bases with no gene match: 8. The CDR3 extends over 15 amino acids.

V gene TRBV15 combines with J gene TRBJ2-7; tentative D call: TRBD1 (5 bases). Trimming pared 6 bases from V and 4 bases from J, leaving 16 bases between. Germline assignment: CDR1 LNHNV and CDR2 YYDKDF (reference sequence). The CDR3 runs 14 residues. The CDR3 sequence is CATRKTERGYEQYF. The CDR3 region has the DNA TGTGCCACCAGAAAGACGGAAAGGGGTTACGAGCAGTACTTC.

The CDR3 nucleotides read TGTGCCAGCAGCCAAGGGACAGCCGGAACCCTCCACTTT. Translation gives CASSQGTAGTLHF. This rearrangement joins TRBV13 to TRBJ1-6; 7 bases are a match to TRBD1. This CDR3 comprises 13 residues. V gave up 5 bases and J gave up 14 bases; unmatched junction bases: 9. Germline CDR1 and CDR2: PRHDT and FYEKMQ (reference sequence).

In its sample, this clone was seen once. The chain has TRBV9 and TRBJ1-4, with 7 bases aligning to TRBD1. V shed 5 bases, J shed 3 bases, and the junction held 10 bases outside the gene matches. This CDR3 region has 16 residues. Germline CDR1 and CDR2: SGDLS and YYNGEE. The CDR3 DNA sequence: TGTGCCAGCAGTCCCGGGACAGCCCTTTCTAATGAAAAACTGTTTTTT. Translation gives CASSPGTALSNEKLFF. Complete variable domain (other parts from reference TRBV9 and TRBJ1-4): DSGVTQTPKHLITATGQRVTLRCSPRSGDLSVYWYQQSLDQGLQFLIQYYNGEERAKGNILERFSAQQFPDLHSELNLSSLELGDSALYFCASSPGTALSNEKLFFGSGTQLSVL.

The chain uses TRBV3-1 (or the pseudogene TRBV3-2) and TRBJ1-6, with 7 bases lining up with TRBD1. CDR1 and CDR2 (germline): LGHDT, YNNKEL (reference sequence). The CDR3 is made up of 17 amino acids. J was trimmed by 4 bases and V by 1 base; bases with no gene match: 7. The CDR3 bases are TGTGCCAGCAGCCAAGGTACCAGGGGGTTTTATAATTCACCCCTCCACTTT. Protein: CASSQGTRGFYNSPLHF.

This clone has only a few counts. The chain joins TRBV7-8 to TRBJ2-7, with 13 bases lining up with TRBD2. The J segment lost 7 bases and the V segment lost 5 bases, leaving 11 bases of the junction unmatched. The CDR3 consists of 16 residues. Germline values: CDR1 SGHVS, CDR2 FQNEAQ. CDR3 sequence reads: CASSPPEGLAGREQYF. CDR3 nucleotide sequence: TGTGCCAGCAGCCCTCCTGAGGGACTAGCGGGGAGGGAGCAGTACTTC.

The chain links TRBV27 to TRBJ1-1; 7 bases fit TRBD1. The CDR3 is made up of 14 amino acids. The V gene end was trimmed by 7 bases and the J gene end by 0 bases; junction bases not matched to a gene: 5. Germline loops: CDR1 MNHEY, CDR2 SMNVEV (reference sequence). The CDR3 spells CASNSRGMNTEAFF. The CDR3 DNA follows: TGTGCCAGCAACTCCAGGGGGATGAACACTGAAGCTTTCTTT.

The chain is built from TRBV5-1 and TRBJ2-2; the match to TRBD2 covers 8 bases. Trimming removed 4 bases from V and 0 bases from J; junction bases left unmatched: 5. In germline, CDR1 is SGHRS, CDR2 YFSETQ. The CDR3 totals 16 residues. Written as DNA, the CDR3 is TGCGCCAGCAGCCGTACTAGCGGAGCGAACACCGGGGAGCTGTTTTTT. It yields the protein CASSRTSGANTGELFF. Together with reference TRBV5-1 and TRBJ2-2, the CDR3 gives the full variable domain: KAGVTQTPRYLIKTRGQQVTLSCSPISGHRSVSWYQQTPGQGLQFLFEYFSETQRNKGNFPGRFSGRQFSNSRSEMNVSTLELGDSALYLCASSRTSGANTGELFFGEGSRLTVL.

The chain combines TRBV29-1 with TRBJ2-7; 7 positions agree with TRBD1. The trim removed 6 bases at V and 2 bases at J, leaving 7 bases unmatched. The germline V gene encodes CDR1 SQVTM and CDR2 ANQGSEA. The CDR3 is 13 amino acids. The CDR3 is CSVRQGITYEQYF. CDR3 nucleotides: TGCAGCGTACGACAGGGAATAACCTACGAGCAGTACTTC.

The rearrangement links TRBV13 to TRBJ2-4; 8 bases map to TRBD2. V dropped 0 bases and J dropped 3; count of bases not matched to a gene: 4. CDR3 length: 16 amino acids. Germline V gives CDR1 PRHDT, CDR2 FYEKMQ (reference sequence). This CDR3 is CASSLGSGRDKNIQYF. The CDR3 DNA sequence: TGTGCCAGCAGCTTAGGGTCCGGGAGGGACAAAAACATTCAGTACTTC.

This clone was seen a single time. This CDR3 reads CASSQRTGRNTEAFF. The CDR3 region has the DNA TGCGCCAGCAGCCAAAGGACAGGGAGGAACACTGAAGCTTTCTTT. V is TRBV5-1 and J is TRBJ1-1, with 8 bases matching TRBD1. Germline V gene sequence: CDR1 SGHRS, CDR2 YFSETQ. V shed 4 bases, J shed 1 base, and the junction held 6 bases outside the gene matches. The length of the CDR3 is 15 residues. The full variable domain, with the rest looked up from reference TRBV5-1 and TRBJ1-1, is KAGVTQTPRYLIKTRGQQVTLSCSPISGHRSVSWYQQTPGQGLQFLFEYFSETQRNKGNFPGRFSGRQFSNSRSEMNVSTLELGDSALYLCASSQRTGRNTEAFFGQGTRLTVV.

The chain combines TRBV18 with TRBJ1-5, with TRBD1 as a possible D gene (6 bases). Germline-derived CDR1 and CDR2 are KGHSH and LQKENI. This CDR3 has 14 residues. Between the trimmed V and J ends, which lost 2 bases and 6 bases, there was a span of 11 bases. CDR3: CASSPSARGQPQHF. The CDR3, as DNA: TGTGCCAGCTCACCATCGGCCAGGGGTCAGCCCCAGCATTTT.

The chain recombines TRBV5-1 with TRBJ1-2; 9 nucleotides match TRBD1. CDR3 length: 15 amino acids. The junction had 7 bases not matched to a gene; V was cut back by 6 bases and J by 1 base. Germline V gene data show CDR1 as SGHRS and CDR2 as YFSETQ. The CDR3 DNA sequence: TGCGCCAGCACCTGGGGGGGACAGGGTAACTATGGCTACACCTTC. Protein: CASTWGGQGNYGYTF.

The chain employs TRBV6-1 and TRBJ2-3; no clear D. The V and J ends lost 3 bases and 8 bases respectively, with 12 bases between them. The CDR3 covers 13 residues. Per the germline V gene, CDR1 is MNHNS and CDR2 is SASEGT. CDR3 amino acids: CASSEVLVGTQYF. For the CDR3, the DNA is TGTGCCAGCAGTGAGGTTCTGGTCGGTACGCAGTATTTT.

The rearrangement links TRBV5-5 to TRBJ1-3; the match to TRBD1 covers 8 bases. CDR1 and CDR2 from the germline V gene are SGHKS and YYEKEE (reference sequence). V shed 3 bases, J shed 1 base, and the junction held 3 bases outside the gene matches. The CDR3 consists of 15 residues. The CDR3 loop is CASSSGQASGNTIYF. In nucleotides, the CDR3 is TGTGCCAGCAGCTCGGGACAGGCTTCTGGAAACACCATATATTTT.

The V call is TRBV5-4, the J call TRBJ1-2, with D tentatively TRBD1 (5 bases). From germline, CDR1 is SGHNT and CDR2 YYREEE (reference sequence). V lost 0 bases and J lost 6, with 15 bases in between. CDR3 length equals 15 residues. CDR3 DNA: TGTGCCAGCAGCTTGGAGGGAAGGTGGGGCGATGGCTACACCTTC. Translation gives CASSLEGRWGDGYTF. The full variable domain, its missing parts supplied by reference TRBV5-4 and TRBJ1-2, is ETGVTQSPTHLIKTRGQQVTLRCSSQSGHNTVSWYQQALGQGPQFIFQYYREEENGRGNFPPRFSGLQFPNYSSELNVNALELDDSALYLCASSLEGRWGDGYTFGSGTRLTVV.

The CDR3 sequence: CASSQDSYEQYF. In nucleotides, the CDR3 is TGTGCCAGCAGCCAAGACAGCTACGAGCAGTACTTC. The rearrangement uses TRBV7-2 and TRBJ2-7; tentatively, D is TRBD1 (5 bases). Trimming shortened V by 5 bases and J by 3 bases, and 8 bases separated the two germline ends. The CDR3 consists of 12 residues. The V gene's germline CDR1 is SGHTA and CDR2 FQGNSA.